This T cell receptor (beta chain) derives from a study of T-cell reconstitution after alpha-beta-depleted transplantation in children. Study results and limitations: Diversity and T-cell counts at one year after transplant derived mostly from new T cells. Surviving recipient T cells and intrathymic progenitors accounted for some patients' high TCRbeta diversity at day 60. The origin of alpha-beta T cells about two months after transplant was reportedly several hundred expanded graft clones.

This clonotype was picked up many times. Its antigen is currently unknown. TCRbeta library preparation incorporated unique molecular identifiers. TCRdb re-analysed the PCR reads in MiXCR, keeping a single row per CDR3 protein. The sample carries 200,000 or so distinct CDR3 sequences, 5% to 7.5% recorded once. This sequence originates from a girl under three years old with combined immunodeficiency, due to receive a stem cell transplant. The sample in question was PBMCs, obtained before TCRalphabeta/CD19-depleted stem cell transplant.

CDR3 amino acids: CASSYWNEQFF. In DNA form, the CDR3 reads TGTGCCAGCAGTTACTGGAATGAGCAGTTCTTC. The chain combines TRBV6-5 with TRBJ2-1; D is unclear. Germline lookup yields CDR1 MNHEY and CDR2 SVGAGI. V lost 1 base and J lost 7, with 2 bases in between. CDR3 length: 11 amino acids.